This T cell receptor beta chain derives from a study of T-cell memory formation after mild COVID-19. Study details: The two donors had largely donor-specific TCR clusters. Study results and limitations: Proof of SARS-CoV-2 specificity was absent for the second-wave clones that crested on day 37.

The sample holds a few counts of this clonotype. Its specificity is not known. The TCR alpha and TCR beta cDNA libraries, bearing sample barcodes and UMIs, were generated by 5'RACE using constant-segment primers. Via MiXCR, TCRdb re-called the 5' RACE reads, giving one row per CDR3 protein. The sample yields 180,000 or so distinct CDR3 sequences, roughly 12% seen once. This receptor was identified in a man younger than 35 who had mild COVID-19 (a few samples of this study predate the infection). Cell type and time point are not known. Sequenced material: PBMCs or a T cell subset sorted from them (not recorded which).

CDR3 protein: CASSRGHQETQYF. The CDR3 region has the DNA TGTGCCAGCAGCCGCGGACACCAAGAGACCCAGTACTTC. The chain recombines TRBV11-3 with TRBJ2-5; D not resolved. The CDR3 runs to 13 residues. Trimming removed 5 bases from V and 0 bases from J, with 7 bases in between. CDR1 is SGHNT and CDR2 is YENEEA in the germline V gene. Together with reference TRBV11-3 and TRBJ2-5, the CDR3 gives the full variable domain: EAGVVQSPRYKIIEKKQPVAFWCNPISGHNTLYWYLQNLGQGPELLIRYENEEAVDDSQLPKDRFSAERLKGVDSTLKIQPAELGDSAVYLCASSRGHQETQYFGPGTRLLVL.